A single sample is the source of the 28 T cell receptor beta chains below, sequenced in a study of control samples from healthy donors and cancer patients. The assay was immunoSEQ multiplex PCR, and TCRdb's table has in-frame clones only and misses some. The sample has around 110,000 clones; roughly nine tenths are singletons. Sample: PBMCs. The receptors were sampled from a woman between 50 and 59 years old with colorectal cancer.

The chain carries TRBV9 and TRBJ2-3, with TRBD2 matching 8 bases. CDR3 size: 15 residues. Trimming took 1 base from V and 2 from J; bases not matched to a gene: 3. Looked up from germline, CDR1 is SGDLS and CDR2 is YYNGEE. CDR3 in DNA: TGTGCCAGCAGCGTATGGCGGGAGGCCACAGATACGCAGTATTTT. This gives the protein CASSVWREATDTQYF.

This clone appeared once. The chain uses TRBV9 and TRBJ1-1; D uncertain. V shed 5 bases and J shed 0 bases, with 17 bases lying between them. The CDR3 covers 16 residues. CDR1 and CDR2 (germline): SGDLS, YYNGEE. CDR3 nucleotide sequence: TGTGCCAGCAGTTCCACTACGGGCCCCATGAACACTGAAGCTTTCTTT. It specifies CASSSTTGPMNTEAFF.

This clone was found once. One junction end does not reproduce the germline sequence, and a read error may be involved. Within the sample, other DNA sequences also encode this same CDR3. The chain recombines TRBV19 with TRBJ1-1; D is possibly TRBD1 (5 bases). The CDR3 runs to 14 residues. CDR1 LNHDA and CDR2 SQIVND come from the germline V gene (reference sequence). CDR3 loop: CASSPRFIGTEAFF. The CDR3, as DNA: TGTGCCAGTAGTCCCCGTTTTATTGGGACTGAAGCTTTTTTT.

The chain uses TRBV19 and TRBJ2-1, with TRBD2 matching over 8 bases. Germline CDR1 is LNHDA and CDR2 is SQIVND (reference sequence). The CDR3 runs to 17 residues. Trimming took 5 bases from V and 7 from J; bases not matched to a gene: 16. Here the CDR3 DNA reads TGTGCCAGTAGTCTCGCTAGCGGGTCTTTTGGGACGAATGAGCAGTTCTTC. It is translated as CASSLASGSFGTNEQFF.

The chain employs TRBV27 and TRBJ2-6; perhaps TRBD1 as D (6 bases). Germline CDR1 is MNHEY and CDR2 is SMNVEV (reference sequence). V was cut by 6 bases and J by 2 bases, with 11 bases left in between. This CDR3 contains 15 residues. As DNA, the CDR3 is TGTGCCAGCAGCGCGGACAGTGCTGGGGCCAACGTCCTGACTTTC. Translating it yields CASSADSAGANVLTF.

This clone has only one observation. Other nucleotide sequences in the sample specify the same CDR3. This chain joins TRBV27 and TRBJ2-6; perhaps TRBD1 as D (6 bases). The germline gives CDR1 MNHEY, CDR2 SMNVEV (reference sequence). The CDR3 has 16 amino acids. Trimming removed 6 bases at V and 4 bases at J, with 16 bases between. CDR3 in DNA: TGTGCCAGCAGCCCAAGGTCAGGGGTAGGGGCCAACGTCCTGACTTTC. It encodes CASSPRSGVGANVLTF.

The chain couples TRBV29-1 to TRBJ1-1; no firm D call. This CDR3 contains 15 residues. The germline V gene has CDR1 SQVTM and CDR2 ANQGSEA. V lost 2 bases to trimming and J lost 2 bases, with 15 bases between them. CDR3 coding DNA: TGCAGCGTTGAAAGGTGTGGCAGGTACAACACTGAAGCTTTCTTT. This encodes CSVERCGRYNTEAFF.

The chain carries TRBV5-1 and TRBJ1-2; D call uncertain. Germline V lookup: CDR1 SGHRS, CDR2 YFSETQ. This CDR3 has 14 residues. V dropped 5 bases and J dropped 2 bases, with 13 bases sitting between them. The CDR3 sequence is CASRFGGGNYGYTF. In DNA, the CDR3 is TGCGCCAGCAGATTTGGCGGCGGAAACTATGGCTACACCTTC.

The rearrangement uses TRBV5-1 and TRBJ1-6, with TRBD1 matching over 10 bases. The CDR3 contains 15 residues. Germline loops: CDR1 SGHRS, CDR2 YFSETQ. Unmatched junction bases numbered 7, after V lost 4 bases and J lost 9 bases. Here the CDR3 DNA reads TGCGCCAGCAGCCACCGGGACAGGGGAAGTTCACCCCTCCACTTT. Translation: CASSHRDRGSSPLHF.

The V and J genes are TRBV27 and TRBJ2-3; 11 positions agree with TRBD2. Germline CDR1 is MNHEY and CDR2 is SMNVEV (reference sequence). Trimming cost V 8 bases and J 4 bases; bases outside gene matches: 8. CDR3 size: 15 residues. The CDR3 sequence: CASSLLAGVADTQYF. CDR3 in DNA: TGTGCCAGCTCCTTACTAGCGGGAGTTGCAGATACGCAGTATTTT.

V usage is TRBV30 and J usage is TRBJ1-5; weak D call: TRBD1 (6 bases). The CDR3 is made up of 15 amino acids. Looked up from germline, CDR1 is GTSNPN and CDR2 is SVGIG (reference sequence). V lost 3 bases and J 2 bases, leaving 14 bases between the germline ends. The CDR3 DNA reads TGTGCCTGGAGGCCTGGGGGCCGGGGCAATCAGCCCCAGCATTTT. As protein: CAWRPGGRGNQPQHF.

This chain uses TRBV19 with TRBJ1-4, with D uncertain. The CDR3 spans 15 residues. The germline V and J ends were trimmed by 3 bases and 0 bases, with 8 bases remaining between them. The germline V gene has CDR1 LNHDA and CDR2 SQIVND (reference sequence). The CDR3: CASSMFTATNEKLFF. As DNA, the CDR3 is TGTGCCAGTAGTATGTTTACCGCAACTAATGAAAAACTGTTTTTT.

The gene calls are TRBV5-6 and TRBJ2-1; D is unclear. Germline CDR1 reads SGHDT; CDR2 reads YYEEEE. Trimming took 0 bases from V and 16 from J, leaving 14 bases between them. The CDR3 is 12 amino acids. CDR3 bases: TGTGCCAGCAGCTTGGCCGCGTCTAGTAAATTCTTC. It translates to CASSLAASSKFF.

The CDR3 DNA reads as TGTGCCAGCAGATACCCTCGGACCGGGACACTTGCGAATGGCTACACCTTC. Translation: CASRYPRTGTLANGYTF. The chain recombines TRBV2 with TRBJ1-2, with a weak D call TRBD1 (6 bases). CDR3 length equals 17 residues. Per the germline V gene, CDR1 is SNHLY and CDR2 is FYNNEI. The ends were cut back, 6 bases at V and 6 bases at J, with 26 bases in the middle.

The chain recombines TRBV25-1 with TRBJ1-4, with D maybe TRBD1 (6 bases). Germline V CDR1 and CDR2: MGHDK, SYGVNS. Deletions cut 1 base from V and 4 bases from J, with 10 bases between. The CDR3 has 15 residues. CDR3 nucleotide sequence: TGTGCCAGCAGTGAATTTGGAGGGGGTAATGAAAAACTGTTTTTT. Its translation: CASSEFGGGNEKLFF. Looking up the rest from reference TRBV25-1 and TRBJ1-4 gives the full variable domain: EADIYQTPRYLVIGTGKKITLECSQTMGHDKMYWYQQDPGMELHLIHYSYGVNSTEKGDLSSESTVSRIRTEHFPLTLESARPSHTSQYLCASSEFGGGNEKLFFGSGTQLSVL.

V and J are TRBV6-6 and TRBJ2-3; a possible D gene is TRBD1 (6 bases). V was shortened by 6 bases and J by 8 bases, with 15 bases between the two germline ends. Germline V lookup: CDR1 MNHNY, CDR2 SVGAGI (reference sequence). This CDR3 region has 13 residues. The CDR3 protein is CASREPGAGTQYF. In DNA, the CDR3 is TGTGCCAGCAGGGAACCAGGGGCGGGTACGCAGTATTTT.

The genes are TRBV29-1 and TRBJ2-5; the match to TRBD1 covers 8 bases. Trimming removed 7 bases from V and 5 bases from J; junction bases left unmatched: 15. The CDR3 consists of 15 residues. Germline lookup yields CDR1 SQVTM and CDR2 ANQGSEA. CDR3 protein: CSARGQAYGIETQYF. Here the CDR3 DNA reads TGCAGCGCTCGGGGACAGGCTTATGGTATCGAGACCCAGTACTTC.

The rearrangement joins TRBV28 to TRBJ2-4, with 7 positions matching TRBD1. The germline gives CDR1 MDHEN, CDR2 SYDVKM. The CDR3 spans 16 residues. Unmatched junction bases numbered 6, after V lost 4 bases and J lost 0 bases. CDR3 residues: CASSYTGEPAKNIQYF. The CDR3 bases are TGTGCCAGCAGTTATACAGGGGAGCCAGCCAAAAACATTCAGTACTTC.

The V call is TRBV7-6, the J call TRBJ2-2; D not resolved. The CDR3 is 12 residues long. Trimming stripped 6 bases from V and 6 bases from J, with 8 bases between. The germline CDR1 and CDR2 sequences are SGHVS and FNYEAQ. This chain's CDR3 is CASSYEPGELFF. CDR3 bases: TGTGCCAGCAGTTATGAGCCCGGGGAGCTGTTTTTT.

The chain joins TRBV7-8 to TRBJ2-1, with 8 positions matching TRBD2. CDR3 length: 18 residues. Germline V CDR1 and CDR2: SGHVS, FQNEAQ. V lost 3 bases and J lost 7; bases outside the gene matches: 17. The CDR3 loop is CASSLEQSGLGSWNEQFF. Written as DNA, the CDR3 is TGTGCCAGCAGCTTGGAGCAATCGGGACTAGGAAGTTGGAATGAGCAGTTCTTC.

The chain joins TRBV5-8 to TRBJ2-3; D remains unclear. This CDR3 contains 12 residues. Germline V lookup: CDR1 SGHTS, CDR2 YDEGEE. The V end lost 1 base, the J end lost 4 bases, and 4 bases lay between the germline ends. In nucleotides, the CDR3 is TGTGCCAGCAGCTTGACTGCAGATACGCAGTATTTT. Translation gives CASSLTADTQYF.

The chain recombines TRBV3-1 (or the pseudogene TRBV3-2) with TRBJ1-1; TRBD1 matches at 7 bases. From germline, CDR1 is LGHDT and CDR2 YNNKEL (reference sequence). This CDR3 is 15 amino acids long. Trimming removed 4 bases from V and 1 base from J; junction bases left unmatched: 6. The CDR3 sequence is CASSRTGVRNTEAFF. The CDR3 DNA follows: TGTGCCAGCAGCCGTACAGGGGTGAGGAACACTGAAGCTTTCTTT.

The CDR3 sequence: CASSSGQELRYNSPLHF. DNA of the CDR3: TGTGCCAGCAGCTCGGGACAGGAGCTACGTTATAATTCACCCCTCCACTTT. This chain uses TRBV7-9 with TRBJ1-6; 8 bases line up with TRBD1. This CDR3 region has 17 residues. The germline V gene has CDR1 SEHNR and CDR2 FQNEAQ (reference sequence). V gave up 4 bases and J gave up 4 bases; unmatched junction bases: 9.

The J gene is TRBJ2-3, the V gene TRBV10-3; D is possibly TRBD1 (7 bases). Between the trimmed V and J ends, which lost 6 bases and 1 base, there was a span of 11 bases. The length of the CDR3 is 14 residues. Germline values: CDR1 ENHRY, CDR2 SYGVKD. The DNA for the CDR3 is TGTGCCATCAGCCAGGGGGGAGGCACAGATACGCAGTATTTT. Protein sequence: CAISQGGGTDTQYF.

The chain recombines TRBV21-1 with TRBJ1-4; TRBD1, the D gene given by the table, was not confirmed from the DNA. TRBV21-1 is termed a pseudogene. This CDR3 has 15 residues. The chain's CDR3 is CASSKRANSNEKLFF. CDR3 bases: TGTGCCAGCAGCAAACGCGCAAACAGTAATGAAAAACTGTTTTTT.

The table lists this clone with a few counts. This chain uses TRBV6-2 or TRBV6-3 with TRBJ1-5; 7 nucleotides align to TRBD1. CDR1 is MNHEY, CDR2 SVGEGT, per germline. V lost 2 bases and J lost 2; bases outside the gene matches: 6. The CDR3 sequence is 16 residues long. The CDR3 sequence is CASSYGTVRRNQPQHF. The DNA of the CDR3 is TGTGCCAGCAGTTACGGGACAGTGCGCCGCAATCAGCCCCAGCATTTT.

The rearrangement uses TRBV19 and TRBJ1-4; no clear D. V lost 7 bases, J lost 8 bases, and 14 bases lay in between. Germline V gene sequence: CDR1 LNHDA, CDR2 SQIVND (reference sequence). CDR3 length: 13 residues. The CDR3 bases are TGTGCCAGTAAATTGTCTTTGGGAGAAAAACTGTTTTTT. Translation gives CASKLSLGEKLFF.

This chain connects TRBV2 to TRBJ1-4; D gene uncertain. Trimming took off 1 base at V and 14 bases at J, with 11 bases between the two ends. The germline V gene has CDR1 SNHLY and CDR2 FYNNEI. The length of the CDR3 is 12 residues. CDR3 nucleotide sequence: TGTGCCAGCAGTGAAGGGGGTAAGGGCCTGTTTTTT. Its translation is CASSEGGKGLFF.